The clone carrying this T cell receptor (beta chain) has a handful of counts. The data were taken from a study of T cells of healthy individuals. TCRdb re-derived calls from the 5' RACE reads in MiXCR, one entry per CDR3 protein. Among approximately 89,000 distinct CDR3 sequences listed, approximately 4.7% were seen once. The CDR3 is made up of 17 amino acids. Germline V CDR1 and CDR2: KGHSH, LQKENI. V shed 1 base and J shed 2 bases, with 17 bases lying between them. The gene calls are TRBV18 and TRBJ1-1, with a weak D call TRBD1 (6 bases). The TCR sequence derives from a female donor in good health. Written as DNA, the CDR3 is TGTGCCAGCTCACCACTCGGGACAACTTTCGTTAACACTGAAGCTTTCTTT. It codes for CASSPLGTTFVNTEAFF.